The source of this T cell receptor (beta chain) is a study of T cells after yellow fever vaccination. The germline CDR1 and CDR2 sequences are LNHDA and SQIVND (reference sequence). This CDR3 has 15 residues. V was cut by 5 bases and J by 2 bases, with 13 bases left in between. Using its own MiXCR run on the 5' RACE reads, TCRdb lists one record per CDR3 protein. The sample consists of 250,000 to 400,000 distinct CDR3 sequences, 4% to 5.5% of them appearing once. This clonotype was found many times. V and J are TRBV19 and TRBJ2-1; possible D gene TRBD2, 6 bases. This sequence was found in a man between 18 and 29 years old who received the YFV17D yellow fever vaccine. The sequencing here drew on PBMCs, taken 15 days after the yellow fever booster vaccination. CDR3 nucleotides: TGTGCCAGTAGTTCTCAGGCGGGACCCTACAATGAGCAGTTCTTC. Translated: CASSSQAGPYNEQFF. Combining the CDR3 with reference TRBV19 and TRBJ2-1 gives the whole variable domain DGGITQSPKYLFRKEGQNVTLSCEQNLNHDAMYWYRQDPGQGLRLIYYSQIVNDFQKGDIAEGYSVSREKKESFPLTVTSAQKNPTAFYLCASSSQAGPYNEQFFGPGTRLTVL.